This T cell receptor (beta chain) derives from a study of shared clonotypes between healthy human individuals. Study-level results: Clonotype sharing among donors, it was expected, would be affected by sequencing depth. Non-shared clonotypes had lower generation probabilities than clonotypes shared by all four sorted-subset donors.

About this clone: The antigen remains unidentified. One end of the junction varies from germline; a read error may be responsible.

Deep-level settings were used for running the assay. Sequencing was performed with immunoSEQ multiplex PCR; in TCRdb, only in-frame clones are kept and a portion is missing. The sample carries millions of clones, less than 95% recorded once. In the naive CD8 group, cells lacked CD45RO and were positively selected for CCR7, so terminally differentiated effector memory CD45RA+ cells were left out. The donors, healthy adults who were HIV-negative, had experienced no recent acute infections or vaccinations. The CDR3 loop spans 13 amino acids. Germline V gives CDR1 SSHAT, CDR2 FNYEAQ (reference sequence).

The V gene is TRBV7-7, the J gene TRBJ2-5; D is unclear. The sequencing sample was made of naive CD8+ T cells sorted from blood. The source is a man between 18 and 29 years old in good health. In DNA form, the CDR3 reads TGTGCTAGCAGCCCGGTTCCGTGGGAGACCCAGTACTTC. Its protein is CASSPVPWETQYF. Using reference TRBV7-7 and TRBJ2-5 for the parts outside the CDR3, the full variable domain is GAGVSQSPRYKVTKRGQDVTLRCDPISSHATLYWYQQALGQGPEFLTYFNYEAQPDKSGLPSDRFSAERPEGSISTLTIQRTEQRDSAMYRCASSPVPWETQYFGPGTRLLVL.